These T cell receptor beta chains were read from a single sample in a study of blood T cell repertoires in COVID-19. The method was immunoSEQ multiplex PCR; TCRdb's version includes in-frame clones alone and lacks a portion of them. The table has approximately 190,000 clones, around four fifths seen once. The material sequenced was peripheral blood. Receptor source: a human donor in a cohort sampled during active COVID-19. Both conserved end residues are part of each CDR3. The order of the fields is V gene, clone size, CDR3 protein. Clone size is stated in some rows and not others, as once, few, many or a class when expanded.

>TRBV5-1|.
CASSLLAGSLEQYF
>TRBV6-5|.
CASKAAADTQYF
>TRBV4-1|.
CASSQVNPPVTQYF
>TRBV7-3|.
CASSMTTGPGETQYF
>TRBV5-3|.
CARSFSPLLWKRNHTDTQYF
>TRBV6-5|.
CASRSTGSTDTQYF
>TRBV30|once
CAWSVGLAHNEQFF
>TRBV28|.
CASRGTYEQYF
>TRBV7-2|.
CASRPYRGLSNEQFF
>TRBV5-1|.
CASSLEGQLGQPQHF
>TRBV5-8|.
CASSLGGRGHDEQFF
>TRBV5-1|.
CASSRNTGQVDNSPLHF
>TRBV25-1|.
CASSYSLDSRSYNEQFF
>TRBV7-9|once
CASSLEGASNQPQHF
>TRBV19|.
CASRLRGSQETQYF
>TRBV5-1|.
CASSLALAGGLYNEQFF
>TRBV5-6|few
CASSAGGNTIYF
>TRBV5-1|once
CASSPTSGSYLGWYF
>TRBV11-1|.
CASSTTPGSEAFF
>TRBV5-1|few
CASSLGAGALGDTQYF
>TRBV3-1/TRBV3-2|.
CASSQEVWRGQFF
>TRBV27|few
CASRRPPGTQYF
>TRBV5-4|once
CASSLGQPGDYEQYF
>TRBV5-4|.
CASSRKLGQGSYEQYF
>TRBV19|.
CASSIVWQGAGNEQFF
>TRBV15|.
CATSFGGADGYTF
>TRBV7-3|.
CASSSSPGGADTQYF
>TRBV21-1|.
CASSTQEQDRNTEAFF
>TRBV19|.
CASMAEVTEKLFF
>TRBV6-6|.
CASVSRQGGSPLHF
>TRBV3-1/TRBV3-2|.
CASSQPRGDTQYF
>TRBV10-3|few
CAISGGGAETQYF
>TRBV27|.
CASSLWQGSYEAFF
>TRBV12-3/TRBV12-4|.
CASSTGTTTEAFF
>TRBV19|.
CASLGGTANTGELFF
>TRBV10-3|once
CAISEGGRANQPQHF
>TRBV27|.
CASKRDSGSYNEQFF
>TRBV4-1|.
CASTQQAGGQISSYEQYF
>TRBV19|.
CASRGAPAGGPDTQYF
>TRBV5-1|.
CASSPGQVETQDTQYF
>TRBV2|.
CASGPGLGSHIQYF